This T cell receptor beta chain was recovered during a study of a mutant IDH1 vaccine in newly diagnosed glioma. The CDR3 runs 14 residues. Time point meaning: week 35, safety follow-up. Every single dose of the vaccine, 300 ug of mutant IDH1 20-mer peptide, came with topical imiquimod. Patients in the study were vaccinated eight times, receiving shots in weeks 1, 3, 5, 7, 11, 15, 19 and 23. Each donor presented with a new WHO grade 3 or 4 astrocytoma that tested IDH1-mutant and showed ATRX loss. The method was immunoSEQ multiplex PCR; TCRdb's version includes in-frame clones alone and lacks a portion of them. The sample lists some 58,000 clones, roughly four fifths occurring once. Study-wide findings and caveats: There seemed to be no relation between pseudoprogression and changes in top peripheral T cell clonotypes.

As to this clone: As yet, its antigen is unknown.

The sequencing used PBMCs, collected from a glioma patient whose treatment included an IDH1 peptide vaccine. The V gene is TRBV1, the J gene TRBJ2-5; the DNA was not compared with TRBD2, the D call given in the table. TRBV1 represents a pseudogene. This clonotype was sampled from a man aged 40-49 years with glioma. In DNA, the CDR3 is TGCACCGGCCGGACTAGCGGGAGGGAAGAGACCCAGTACTTC. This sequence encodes CTGRTSGREETQYF.